The source of this T cell receptor beta chain is a study of T cells after yellow fever vaccination. CDR3 size: 15 residues. Germline assignment: CDR1 SGHRS and CDR2 YFSETQ. Trimming removed 0 bases from V and 1 base from J, with 8 bases in between. The authors made TCR cDNA by 5'RACE template switching, adding a universal primer site and UMIs. One entry per CDR3 protein results from TCRdb running MiXCR on the 5' RACE reads. The profile shows 300,000 to 400,000 distinct CDR3 sequences, around 12% of them singletons. Many counts were recorded for this clonotype. The material sequenced was CD4+ T cells sorted from PBMCs, taken 15 days after the yellow fever booster vaccination. This TCR was recovered from a man aged 18 to 29 who received the YFV17D yellow fever vaccine. The chain has TRBV5-1 and TRBJ1-5; D is unclear. CDR3 sequence reads: CASSLVAGSNQPQHF. The CDR3 region has the DNA TGCGCCAGCAGCTTGGTTGCGGGGAGCAATCAGCCCCAGCATTTT.